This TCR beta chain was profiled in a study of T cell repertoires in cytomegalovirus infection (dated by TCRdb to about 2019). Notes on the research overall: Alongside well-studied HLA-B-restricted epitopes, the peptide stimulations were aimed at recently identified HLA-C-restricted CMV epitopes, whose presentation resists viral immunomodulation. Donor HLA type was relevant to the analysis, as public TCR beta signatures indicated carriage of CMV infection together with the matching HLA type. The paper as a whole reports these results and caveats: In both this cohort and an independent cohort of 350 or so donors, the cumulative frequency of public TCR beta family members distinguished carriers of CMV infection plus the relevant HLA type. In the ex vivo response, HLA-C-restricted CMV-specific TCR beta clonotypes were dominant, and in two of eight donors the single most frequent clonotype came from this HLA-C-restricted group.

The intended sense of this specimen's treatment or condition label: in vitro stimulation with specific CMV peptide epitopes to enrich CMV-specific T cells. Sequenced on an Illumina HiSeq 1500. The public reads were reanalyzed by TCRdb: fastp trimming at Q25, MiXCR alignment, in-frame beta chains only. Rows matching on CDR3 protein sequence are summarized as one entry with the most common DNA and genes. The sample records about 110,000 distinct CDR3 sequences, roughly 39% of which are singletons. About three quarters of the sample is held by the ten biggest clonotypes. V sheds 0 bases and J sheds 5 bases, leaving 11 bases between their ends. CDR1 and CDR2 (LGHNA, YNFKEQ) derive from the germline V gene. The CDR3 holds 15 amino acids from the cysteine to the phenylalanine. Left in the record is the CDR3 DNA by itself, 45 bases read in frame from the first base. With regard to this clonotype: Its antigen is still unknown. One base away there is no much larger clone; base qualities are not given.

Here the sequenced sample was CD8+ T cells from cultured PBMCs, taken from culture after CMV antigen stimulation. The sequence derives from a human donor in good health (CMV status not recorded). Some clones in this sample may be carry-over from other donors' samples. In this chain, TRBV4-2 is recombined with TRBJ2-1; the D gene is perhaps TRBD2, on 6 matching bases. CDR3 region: CASSQDGTGDNEQFF. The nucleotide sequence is TGTGCCAGCAGCCAAGATGGGACTGGGGACAATGAGCAGTTCTTC.